This T cell receptor (beta chain) is from a study of radiotherapy plus CTLA-4 blockade in lung cancer. In the case of this clone: Its antigen is undetermined.

Study-level results: Researchers report tumor-derived TCR clones expanding in blood after radiotherapy plus ipilimumab.

This table comes from immunoSEQ multiplex PCR, and its TCRdb copy is limited to in-frame clones, with some not included. The sample lists 90,000 or so clones, around 85% seen once, with 2% to 2.5% in the top ten. V was trimmed by 4 bases and J by 6 bases, leaving 13 bases between them. This CDR3 has 14 residues. Germline loops: CDR1 LNHDA, CDR2 SQIVND (reference sequence). Treatment of patients with chemo-refractory metastatic non-small-cell lung cancer consisted of focal radiation plus CTLA-4 blockade with ipilimumab. This clonotype was sampled from a human donor with non-small cell lung cancer who had a partial response to radiotherapy plus ipilimumab. The sequencing used peripheral blood, collected from a patient treated with radiotherapy plus ipilimumab. The chain links TRBV19 to TRBJ1-5; D might be TRBD1 (6 bases). The CDR3 nucleotides read TGTGCCAGTAGTAGGGCAGGGGTTATTCAGCCCCAGCATTTT. Amino acids: CASSRAGVIQPQHF.